Following are 8 T cell receptor beta chains from one sample sequenced in a study of T cell responses to AZD1222 COVID-19 vaccine. Profiled with immunoSEQ multiplex PCR; TCRdb holds only in-frame clones, not every one. The sample includes 95,000 to 110,000 clones, 91% of them seen just once. The material was peripheral blood, obtained on day 0 of AZD1222 vaccination. The receptors come from an adult in good health.

The chain is built from TRBV7-7 and TRBJ2-3; D is possibly TRBD2 (6 bases). Per germline, CDR1 SSHAT and CDR2 FNYEAQ (reference sequence). Trimming pared 1 base from V and 3 bases from J, leaving 11 bases between. The CDR3 consists of 15 residues. CDR3 sequence reads: CASSLVGGPTDTQYF. The CDR3 nucleotides are TGTGCCAGCAGCTTAGTAGGAGGGCCTACAGATACGCAGTATTTT. Complete variable domain (other parts from reference TRBV7-7 and TRBJ2-3): GAGVSQSPRYKVTKRGQDVTLRCDPISSHATLYWYQQALGQGPEFLTYFNYEAQPDKSGLPSDRFSAERPEGSISTLTIQRTEQRDSAMYRCASSLVGGPTDTQYFGPGTRLTVL.

For the CDR3, the DNA is TGTGCCAGCAGCAGCAAAGGGATATCTGGGGCCAACGTCCTGACTTTC. This codes for CASSSKGISGANVLTF. The chain employs TRBV7-2 and TRBJ2-6, with unresolved D. The CDR3 totals 16 residues. V lost 5 bases to trimming and J lost 1 base, with 12 bases between them. CDR1 and CDR2 from the germline V gene are SGHTA and FQGNSA.

The chain carries TRBV11-3 and TRBJ1-3; the D gene is possibly TRBD1 (6 bases). The CDR3 length is 18 residues. V was clipped by 5 bases and J by 1 base, with 21 bases between them. Germline loops: CDR1 SGHNT, CDR2 YENEEA. The CDR3 loop reads CASSPLQGFLRSGNTIYF. The DNA for the CDR3 is TGTGCCAGCAGCCCCCTCCAGGGGTTCCTTAGGTCTGGAAACACCATATATTTT.

The V gene is TRBV27, the J gene TRBJ2-6; D gene uncertain. Between the trimmed V and J ends, which lost 1 base and 0 bases, there was a span of 1 base. The length of the CDR3 is 14 residues. Germline lookup yields CDR1 MNHEY and CDR2 SMNVEV (reference sequence). The CDR3 reads CASSLFSGANVLTF. Written as DNA, the CDR3 is TGTGCCAGCAGTTTATTCTCTGGGGCCAACGTCCTGACTTTC.

The chain carries TRBV4-1 and TRBJ2-3; weak D call: TRBD2 (6 bases). With 0 bases removed from V and 6 bases from J, the gap between germline ends came to 16 bases. This CDR3 has 16 residues. Germline V CDR1 and CDR2: MGHRA, YSYEKL. Written as DNA, the CDR3 is TGCGCCAGCAGCCAAGATCAACGCGGGACTTGGGATACGCAGTATTTT. Translation gives CASSQDQRGTWDTQYF.

V and J are TRBV28 and TRBJ2-5, with 8 bases matching TRBD1. V was clipped by 7 bases and J by 3 bases; unmatched bases: 10. There are 15 residues in the CDR3. The germline CDR1 and CDR2 sequences are MDHEN and SYDVKM. The chain's CDR3 is CASTPPLDREETQYF. The DNA of the CDR3 is TGTGCCAGCACCCCCCCACTGGACAGGGAAGAGACCCAGTACTTC.

In regard to this clone: Other DNA sequences in the same sample also yield this CDR3. The V and J genes are TRBV5-1 and TRBJ2-3; tentative D call: TRBD1 (5 bases). V was clipped by 0 bases and J by 0 bases, with 8 bases between them. CDR3 length equals 15 residues. Germline CDR1 reads SGHRS; CDR2 reads YFSETQ. The CDR3, as DNA: TGCGCCAGCAGCTTGGGGGGCGGTAGCACAGATACGCAGTATTTT. It translates to CASSLGGGSTDTQYF.

This rearrangement joins TRBV18 to TRBJ1-4; D remains unclear. Germline CDR1 and CDR2: KGHSH and LQKENI. This CDR3 contains 13 residues. The ends were cut back, 6 bases at V and 5 bases at J, with 10 bases in the middle. The CDR3 sequence: CASSGTSNEKLFF. CDR3 in DNA: TGTGCCAGCTCCGGAACCTCAAATGAAAAACTGTTTTTT.